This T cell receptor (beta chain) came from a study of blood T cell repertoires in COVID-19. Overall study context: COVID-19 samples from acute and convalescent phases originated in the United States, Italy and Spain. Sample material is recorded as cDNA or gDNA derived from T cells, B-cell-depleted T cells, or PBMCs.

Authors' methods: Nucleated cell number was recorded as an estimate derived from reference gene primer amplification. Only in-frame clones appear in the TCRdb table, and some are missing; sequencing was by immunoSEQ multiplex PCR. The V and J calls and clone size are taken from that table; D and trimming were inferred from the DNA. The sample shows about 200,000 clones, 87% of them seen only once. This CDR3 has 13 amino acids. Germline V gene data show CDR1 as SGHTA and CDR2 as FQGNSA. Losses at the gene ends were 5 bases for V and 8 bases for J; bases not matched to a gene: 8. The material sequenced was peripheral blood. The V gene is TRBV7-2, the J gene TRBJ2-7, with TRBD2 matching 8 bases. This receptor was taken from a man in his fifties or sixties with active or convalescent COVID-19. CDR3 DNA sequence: TGTGCCAGCAGCCGGGTCGGGAGGGACAAGCAGTACTTC. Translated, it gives CASSRVGRDKQYF.